The T cell receptor beta chain under discussion was sequenced for a study of blood T cell repertoires in COVID-19. Using immunoSEQ multiplex PCR, the repertoire was profiled, and TCRdb retains in-frame clones only, with some absent. The sample shows about 240,000 clones, roughly 83% of them seen only once. CDR3 size: 18 residues. Germline-derived CDR1 and CDR2 are LGHDT and YNNKEL (reference sequence). V was clipped by 5 bases and J by 0 bases; unmatched bases: 15. The chain links TRBV3-1 (or the pseudogene TRBV3-2) to TRBJ1-2; 7 nucleotides align to TRBD1. The sequence was obtained from a man aged 80 or over with acute or convalescent COVID-19. Material: peripheral blood. CDR3 amino acids: CASSFLLGQTTSNYGYTF. In nucleotides, the CDR3 is TGTGCCAGCAGCTTTCTTCTGGGACAGACCACCTCTAACTATGGCTACACCTTC.